These 8 T cell receptor beta chains were all obtained from the same sample, sequenced in a study of CD8 T cells in ankylosing spondylitis. MiXCR was run by TCRdb on the 5' RACE reads, yielding one entry per CDR3 protein. In the table there are fewer than 400,000 distinct CDR3 sequences, about a fifth of which are singletons. Study-level results: About 8 highly homologous variants made up a TCR beta motif, and this motif appeared characteristic of ankylosing spondylitis blood.

Their target antigens are unknown. Specimen: blood, either unsorted or a sorted T cell fraction (not recorded which). These receptors originate from a male donor with ankylosing spondylitis.

This clonotype was detected ten times or more. The rearrangement uses TRBV5-1 and TRBJ2-2, with D unclear. In germline, CDR1 is SGHRS, CDR2 YFSETQ. The length of the CDR3 is 14 residues. V dropped 4 bases and J dropped 4 bases, with 11 bases sitting between them. The CDR3 protein is CASSPESSTGELFF. CDR3 nucleotides: TGCGCCAGCAGCCCTGAATCCTCCACCGGGGAGCTGTTTTTT.

This clonotype was detected a few times. This chain uses TRBV20-1 with TRBJ2-3; TRBD2 matches 10 bases. Germline assignment: CDR1 DFQATT and CDR2 SNEGSKA (reference sequence). Trimming took 8 bases from V and 4 from J; bases not matched to a gene: 6. The CDR3 covers 13 residues. CDR3 in DNA: TGCAGTCCCCAGCGGGGGGGTCCAGATACGCAGTATTTT. Translation: CSPQRGGPDTQYF.

The count of this clonotype is one. The rearrangement links TRBV6-1 to TRBJ1-4, with D perhaps matching TRBD1 (5 bases). This CDR3 is 15 amino acids long. Per the germline V gene, CDR1 is MNHNS and CDR2 is SASEGT. V shed 6 bases and J shed 0 bases, with 11 bases lying between them. CDR3 nucleotides: TGTGCCAGCAGGCCCCGGGGGGCAACTAATGAAAAACTGTTTTTT. This encodes CASRPRGATNEKLFF.

This clonotype was counted only a few times. This chain joins TRBV29-1 and TRBJ2-3, with D perhaps TRBD1 (6 bases). Germline assignment: CDR1 SQVTM and CDR2 ANQGSEA. The ends were cut back, 3 bases at V and 1 base at J, with 11 bases in the middle. The CDR3 has 14 residues. The CDR3 loop reads CSVEGADGTDTQYF. The CDR3, as DNA: TGCAGCGTTGAGGGGGCAGATGGCACAGATACGCAGTATTTT.

This clonotype was counted between two and nine times. V and J are TRBV20-1 and TRBJ2-7; 8 positions match TRBD2. CDR1 is DFQATT, CDR2 SNEGSKA, per germline (reference sequence). The CDR3 totals 14 residues. The J segment lost 0 bases and the V segment lost 2 bases, leaving 3 bases of the junction unmatched. CDR3 DNA: TGCAGTGCTAGACGGAGCGGGAGCTCCTACGAGCAGTACTTC. It is translated as CSARRSGSSYEQYF.

The sample holds many counts of this clonotype. The rearrangement joins TRBV29-1 to TRBJ2-7; TRBD2 agrees at 9 bases. From germline, CDR1 is SQVTM and CDR2 ANQGSEA. V shed 4 bases, J shed 2 bases, and the junction held 6 bases outside the gene matches. The CDR3 extends over 14 amino acids. The CDR3 reads CSVGGGRAPYEQYF. CDR3 coding DNA: TGCAGCGTTGGTGGCGGGAGGGCCCCCTACGAGCAGTACTTC.

This clonotype appeared a few times. The gene calls are TRBV7-2 and TRBJ1-4; the D gene is possibly TRBD1 (6 bases). This CDR3 has 14 residues. CDR1 and CDR2 (germline): SGHTA, FQGNSA. The V end lost 1 base, the J end lost 8 bases, and 11 bases lay between the germline ends. DNA for the CDR3: TGTGCCAGCAGCTTAGGGGGGGCAGGGGAAAAACTGTTTTTT. Translated: CASSLGGAGEKLFF.

The V and J genes are TRBV5-1 and TRBJ2-2; 7 bases are shared with TRBD1. Germline V lookup: CDR1 SGHRS, CDR2 YFSETQ. J lost 6 bases, V lost 3 bases, and 8 bases had no gene match. This CDR3 is 15 amino acids long. CDR3 bases: TGCGCCAGCAGCTGGGGGACAGCTTCTGCCGGGGAGCTGTTTTTT. It is translated as CASSWGTASAGELFF.